This is a list of T cell receptor beta chains from one sample in a study of CD4 T cells in relation to SARS-CoV-2 and coronaviruses. Measured with immunoSEQ multiplex PCR; TCRdb has only the in-frame clones, and not every one. The data show under 30,000 clones, nearly 80% seen once. These receptors' targets are unknown. Specimen: CD4+ T cells from PBMCs, cultured in vitro. These receptors came from a human donor in good health. Each CDR3 is given with its conserved first and last residue. Each record gives: CDR3 protein, CDR3 DNA, D gene, V gene, J gene, clone size. The D gene is left open where the match is weak. Clone size is not always given. Where it is, it says once, few, many or a class for expanded clones.

CASSSPGQGAQETQYF	TGTGCCAGCAGCTCGCCCGGACAGGGGGCCCAAGAGACCCAGTACTTC	TRBD1	TRBV7-2	TRBJ2-5	.
CASSWGTVEETQYF	TGCGCCAGCAGCTGGGGGACAGTCGAGGAGACCCAGTACTTC	TRBD1	TRBV5-1	TRBJ2-5	few
CASSSGFGGDEQFF	TGTGCCAGCAGCTCCGGTTTTGGAGGCGATGAGCAGTTCTTC	.	TRBV7-9	TRBJ2-1	few
CASSQLQGSYGYTF	TGTGCCAGCAGCCAGCTACAGGGAAGCTATGGCTACACCTTC	.	TRBV3-1/TRBV3-2	TRBJ1-2	.
CASSLDPEGAMYF	TGTGCCAGCAGCCTCGATCCCGAGGGGGCGATGTACTTC	TRBD1	TRBV5-6	TRBJ2-7	.
CASTTGGIQYF	TGTGCCAGCACTACAGGGGGTATTCAGTACTTC	TRBD1	TRBV6-5	TRBJ2-4	.
CASKTGGYGYTF	TGTGCCAGCAAGACAGGGGGCTATGGCTACACCTTC	TRBD1	TRBV2	TRBJ1-2	.
CASSPNDRVGGETQYF	TGTGCCAGCAGCCCGAACGACAGGGTGGGAGGAGAGACCCAGTACTTC	.	TRBV27	TRBJ2-5	.
CASSFYNPADTQYF	TGTGCCAGCAGCTTTTATAACCCCGCGGATACGCAGTATTTT	.	TRBV11-2	TRBJ2-3	.
CASSLSQVGTDTQYF	TGTGCCAGCAGCTTGTCTCAGGTCGGCACAGATACGCAGTATTTT	.	TRBV7-3	TRBJ2-3	.
CASSQDRGATNEKLFF	TGCGCCAGCAGCCAAGATAGGGGGGCAACTAATGAAAAACTGTTTTTT	.	TRBV4-1	TRBJ1-4	.
CASSRGPERSGELFF	TGTGCCAGCAGCCGCGGGCCTGAGAGGAGCGGGGAGCTGTTTTTT	.	TRBV7-9	TRBJ2-2	.
CAWRVIENTEAFF	TGTGCCTGGAGAGTAATTGAGAACACTGAAGCTTTCTTT	.	TRBV30	TRBJ1-1	.
CASSQVVRQETQYF	TGCGCCAGCAGCCAAGTGGTTCGCCAAGAGACCCAGTACTTC	.	TRBV4-3	TRBJ2-5	.
CATEQGLNTEAFF	TGTGCCACCGAGCAGGGGTTGAACACTGAAGCTTTCTTT	.	TRBV7-9	TRBJ1-1	.
CASSYRTSGSGEQFF	TGTGCCAGCAGTTACCGGACTAGCGGGAGTGGTGAGCAGTTCTTC	TRBD2	TRBV6-2/TRBV6-3	TRBJ2-1	.
CASSPGQGMNNSPLHF	TGCGCCAGCAGCCCGGGACAGGGGATGAATAATTCACCCCTCCACTTT	TRBD1	TRBV5-1	TRBJ1-6	.
CASSLGLFLYEQYF	TGCGCCAGCAGCTTGGGTCTGTTCCTATACGAGCAGTACTTC	.	TRBV5-1	TRBJ2-7	.
CASSSEPGQSYNEQFF	TGTGCCAGCAGTTCCGAACCGGGACAGTCCTACAATGAGCAGTTCTTC	TRBD1	TRBV6-5	TRBJ2-1	.